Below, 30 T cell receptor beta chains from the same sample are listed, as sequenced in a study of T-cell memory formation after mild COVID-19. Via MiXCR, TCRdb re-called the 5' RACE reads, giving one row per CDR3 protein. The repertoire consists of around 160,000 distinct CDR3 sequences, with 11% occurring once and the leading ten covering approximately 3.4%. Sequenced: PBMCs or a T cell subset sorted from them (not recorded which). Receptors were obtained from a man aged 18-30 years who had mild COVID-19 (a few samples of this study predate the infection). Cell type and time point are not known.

CDR3 amino acids: CASSPRLAETQYF. The CDR3 DNA reads as TGTGCCAGCAGCCCCAGACTAGCGGAGACCCAGTACTTC. The V call is TRBV7-2, the J call TRBJ2-5, with TRBD2 matching 8 bases. V trimming: 5 bases; J trimming: 5 bases; junction bases outside the gene matches: 4. The germline V gene has CDR1 SGHTA and CDR2 FQGNSA. The CDR3 is 13 residues long.

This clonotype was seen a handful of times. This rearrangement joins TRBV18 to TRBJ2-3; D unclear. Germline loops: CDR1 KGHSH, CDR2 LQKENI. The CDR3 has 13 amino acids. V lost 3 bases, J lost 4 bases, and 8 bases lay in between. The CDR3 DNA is TGTGCCAGCTCACCGCGTGAGCCAGATACGCAGTATTTT. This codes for CASSPREPDTQYF. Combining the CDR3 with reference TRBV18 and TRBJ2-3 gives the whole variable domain NAGVMQNPRHLVRRRGQEARLRCSPMKGHSHVYWYRQLPEEGLKFMVYLQKENIIDESGMPKERFSAEFPKEGPSILRIQQVVRGDSAAYFCASSPREPDTQYFGPGTRLTVL.

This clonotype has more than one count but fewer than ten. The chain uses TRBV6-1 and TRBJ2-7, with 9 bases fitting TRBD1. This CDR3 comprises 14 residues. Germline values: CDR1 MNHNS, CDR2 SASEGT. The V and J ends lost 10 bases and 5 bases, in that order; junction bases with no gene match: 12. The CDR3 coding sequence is TGTGCCACTCCTGGGACAGGGAAGCTCCACGAGCAGTACGTC. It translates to CATPGTGKLHEQYV.

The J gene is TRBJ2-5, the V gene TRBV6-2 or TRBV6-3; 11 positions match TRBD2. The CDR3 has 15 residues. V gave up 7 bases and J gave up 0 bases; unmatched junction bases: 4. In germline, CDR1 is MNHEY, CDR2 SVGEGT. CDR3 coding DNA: TGTGCCAGCATCCCACTAGCGGGAGACCAAGAGACCCAGTACTTC. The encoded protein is CASIPLAGDQETQYF.

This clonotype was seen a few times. CDR3 nucleotide sequence: TGTGCCAGCAGTTTACAGGGGGCGTCAGATACGCAGTATTTT. Translated, it gives CASSLQGASDTQYF. V is TRBV12-3 or TRBV12-4 and J is TRBJ2-3, with 8 bases that match TRBD1. V trimming: 2 bases; J trimming: 4 bases; junction bases outside the gene matches: 2. CDR3 size: 14 residues.

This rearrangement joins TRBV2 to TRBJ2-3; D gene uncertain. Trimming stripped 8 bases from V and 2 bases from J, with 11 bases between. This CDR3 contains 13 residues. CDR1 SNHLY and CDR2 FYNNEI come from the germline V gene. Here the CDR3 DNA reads TGTGCCAGCGGGCCCCGCGTCACAGATACGCAGTATTTT. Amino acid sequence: CASGPRVTDTQYF.

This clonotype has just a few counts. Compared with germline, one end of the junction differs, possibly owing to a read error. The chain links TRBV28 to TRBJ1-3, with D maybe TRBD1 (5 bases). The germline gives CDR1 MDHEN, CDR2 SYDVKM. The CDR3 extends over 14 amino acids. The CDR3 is CASSDSTSGNAIYF. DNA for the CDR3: TGTGCCAGCAGTGACAGCACCTCTGGAAACGCCATATATTTT. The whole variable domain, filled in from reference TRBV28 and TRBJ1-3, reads DVKVTQSSRYLVKRTGEKVFLECVQDMDHENMFWYRQDPGLGLRLIYFSYDVKMKEKGDIPEGYSVSREKKERFSLILESASTNQTSMYLCASSDSTSGNAIYFGEGSWLTVV.

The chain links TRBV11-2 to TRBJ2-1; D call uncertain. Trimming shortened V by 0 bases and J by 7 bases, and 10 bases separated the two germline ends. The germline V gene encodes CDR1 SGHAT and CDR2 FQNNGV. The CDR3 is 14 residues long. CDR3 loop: CASSLDPQRNEQFF. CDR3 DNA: TGTGCCAGCAGCTTAGACCCACAGAGGAATGAGCAGTTCTTC.

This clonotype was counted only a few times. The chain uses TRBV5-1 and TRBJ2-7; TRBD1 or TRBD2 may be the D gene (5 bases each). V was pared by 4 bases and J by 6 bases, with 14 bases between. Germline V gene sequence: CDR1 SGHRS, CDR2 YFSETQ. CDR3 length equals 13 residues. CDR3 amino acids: CASSRDPGPEQYF. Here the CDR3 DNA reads TGCGCCAGCAGCCGGGACCCTGGGCCCGAGCAGTACTTC.

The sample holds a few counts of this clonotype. CDR3: CASSLTSGVAYEQYV. The CDR3 nucleotides are TGTGCCAGCAGCTTGACTAGCGGGGTTGCCTACGAGCAGTACGTC. V and J are TRBV7-2 and TRBJ2-7; 11 positions agree with TRBD2. The CDR3 is made up of 15 amino acids. V lost 3 bases and J lost 2; bases outside the gene matches: 3. CDR1 and CDR2 from the germline V gene are SGHTA and FQGNSA.

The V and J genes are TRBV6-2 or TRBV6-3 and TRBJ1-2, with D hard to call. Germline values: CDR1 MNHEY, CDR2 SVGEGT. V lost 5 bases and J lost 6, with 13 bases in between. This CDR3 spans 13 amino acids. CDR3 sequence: CASSTDGGNGYTF. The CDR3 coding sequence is TGTGCCAGCAGTACGGACGGCGGCAATGGCTACACCTTC.

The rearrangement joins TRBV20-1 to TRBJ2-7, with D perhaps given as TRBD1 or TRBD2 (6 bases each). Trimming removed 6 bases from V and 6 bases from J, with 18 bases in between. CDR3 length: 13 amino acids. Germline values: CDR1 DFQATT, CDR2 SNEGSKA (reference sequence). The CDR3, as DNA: TGCAGTGCCTCAAGGGGGGAGATCGGCGAGCAGTACTTC. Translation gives CSASRGEIGEQYF.

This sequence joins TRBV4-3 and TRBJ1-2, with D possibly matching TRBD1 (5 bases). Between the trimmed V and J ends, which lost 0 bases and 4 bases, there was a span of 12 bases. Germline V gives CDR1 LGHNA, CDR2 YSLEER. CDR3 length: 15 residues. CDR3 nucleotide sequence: TGCGCCAGCAGCCAAGATCTTGGACAAAGCTATGGCTACACCTTC. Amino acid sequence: CASSQDLGQSYGYTF.

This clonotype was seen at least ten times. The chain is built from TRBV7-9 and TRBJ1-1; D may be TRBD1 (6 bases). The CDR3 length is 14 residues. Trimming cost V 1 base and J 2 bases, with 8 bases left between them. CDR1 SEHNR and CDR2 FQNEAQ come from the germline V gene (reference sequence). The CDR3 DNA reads TGTGCCAGCAGCTTAGGGACAGTTAACACTGAAGCTTTCTTT. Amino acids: CASSLGTVNTEAFF.

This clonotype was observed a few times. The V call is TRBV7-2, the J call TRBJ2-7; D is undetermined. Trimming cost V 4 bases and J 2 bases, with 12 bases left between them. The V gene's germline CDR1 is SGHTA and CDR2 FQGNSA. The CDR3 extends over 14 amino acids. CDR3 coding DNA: TGTGCCAGCAGCTCGGCCCCTGGGACCTACGAGCAGTACGTC. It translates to CASSSAPGTYEQYV.

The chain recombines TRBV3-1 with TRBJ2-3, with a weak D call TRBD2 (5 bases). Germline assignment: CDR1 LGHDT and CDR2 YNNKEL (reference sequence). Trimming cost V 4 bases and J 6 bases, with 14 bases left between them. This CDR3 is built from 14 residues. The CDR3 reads CASSPYRGSDTQYF. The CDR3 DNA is TGTGCCAGCAGCCCCTATAGAGGGTCGGATACGCAGTATTTT.

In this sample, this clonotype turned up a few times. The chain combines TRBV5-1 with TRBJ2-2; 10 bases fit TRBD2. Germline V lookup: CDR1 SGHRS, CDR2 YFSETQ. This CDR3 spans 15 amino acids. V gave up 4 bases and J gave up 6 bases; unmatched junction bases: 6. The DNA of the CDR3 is TGCGCCAGCAGCACCCCCGGGACTAGCGCCGGGGAGCTGTTTTTT. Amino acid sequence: CASSTPGTSAGELFF.

This CDR3 reads CATSRDAGQGSLETQYF. The CDR3 bases are TGTGCCACCAGCAGAGATGCGGGACAGGGGAGTTTGGAGACCCAGTACTTC. J is TRBJ2-5 and V is TRBV15; TRBD1 aligns across 10 bases. The trim removed 0 bases at V and 5 bases at J, leaving 9 bases unmatched. From germline, CDR1 is LNHNV and CDR2 YYDKDF (reference sequence). This CDR3 is 17 amino acids long. The full variable domain, in which reference TRBV15 and TRBJ2-5 provide the parts outside the CDR3, is DAMVIQNPRYQVTQFGKPVTLSCSQTLNHNVMYWYQQKSSQAPKLLFHYYDKDFNNEADTPDNFQSRRPNTSFCFLDIRSPGLGDTAMYLCATSRDAGQGSLETQYFGPGTRLLVL.

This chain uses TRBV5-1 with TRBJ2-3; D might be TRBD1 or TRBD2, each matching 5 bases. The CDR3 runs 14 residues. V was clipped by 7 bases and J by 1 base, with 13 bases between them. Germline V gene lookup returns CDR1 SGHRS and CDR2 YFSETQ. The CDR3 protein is CASFPGRRTDTQYF. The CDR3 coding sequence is TGCGCCAGCTTCCCGGGACGGCGCACAGATACGCAGTATTTT.

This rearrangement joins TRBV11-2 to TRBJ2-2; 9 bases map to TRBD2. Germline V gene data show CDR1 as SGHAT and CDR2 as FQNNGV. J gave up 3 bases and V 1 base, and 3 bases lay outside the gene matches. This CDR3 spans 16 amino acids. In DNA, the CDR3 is TGTGCCAGCAGCTTAGTAGCGGGGGACTACACCGGGGAGCTGTTTTTT. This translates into CASSLVAGDYTGELFF.

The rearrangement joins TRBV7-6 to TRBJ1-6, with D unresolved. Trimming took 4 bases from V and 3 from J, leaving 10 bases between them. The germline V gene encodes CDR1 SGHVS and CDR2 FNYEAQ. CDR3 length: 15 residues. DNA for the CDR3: TGTGCCAGCAGCTCGACCGAGCACTATAATTCACCCCTCCACTTT. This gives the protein CASSSTEHYNSPLHF.

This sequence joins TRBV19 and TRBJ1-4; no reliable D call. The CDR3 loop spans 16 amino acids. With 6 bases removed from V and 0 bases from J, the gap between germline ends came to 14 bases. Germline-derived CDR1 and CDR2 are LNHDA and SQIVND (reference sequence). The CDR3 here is CASRKGRLATNEKLFF. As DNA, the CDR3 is TGTGCCAGTAGAAAAGGCAGACTTGCAACTAATGAAAAACTGTTTTTT. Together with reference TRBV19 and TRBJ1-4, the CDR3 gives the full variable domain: DGGITQSPKYLFRKEGQNVTLSCEQNLNHDAMYWYRQDPGQGLRLIYYSQIVNDFQKGDIAEGYSVSREKKESFPLTVTSAQKNPTAFYLCASRKGRLATNEKLFFGSGTQLSVL.

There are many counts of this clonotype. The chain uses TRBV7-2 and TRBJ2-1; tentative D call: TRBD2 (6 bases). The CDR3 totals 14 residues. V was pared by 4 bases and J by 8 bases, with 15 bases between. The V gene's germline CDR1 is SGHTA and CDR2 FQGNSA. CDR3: CASSSQTSFDEQFF. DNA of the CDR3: TGTGCCAGCAGCTCCCAGACTAGTTTCGATGAGCAGTTCTTC.

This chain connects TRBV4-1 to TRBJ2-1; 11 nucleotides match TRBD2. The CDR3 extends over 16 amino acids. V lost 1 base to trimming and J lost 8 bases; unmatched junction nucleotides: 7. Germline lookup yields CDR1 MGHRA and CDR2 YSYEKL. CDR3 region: CASSQGLAGTGYEQFF. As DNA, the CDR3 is TGCGCCAGCAGCCAAGGACTAGCGGGGACTGGCTATGAGCAGTTCTTC.

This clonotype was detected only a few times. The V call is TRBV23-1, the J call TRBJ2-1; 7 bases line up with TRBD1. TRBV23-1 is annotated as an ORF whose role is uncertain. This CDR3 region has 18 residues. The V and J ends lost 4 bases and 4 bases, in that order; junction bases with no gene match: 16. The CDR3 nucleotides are TGCGCCAGCAGTCTGGACAGGTCCGGGAATTACGCATACAATGAGCAGTTCTTC. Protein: CASSLDRSGNYAYNEQFF.

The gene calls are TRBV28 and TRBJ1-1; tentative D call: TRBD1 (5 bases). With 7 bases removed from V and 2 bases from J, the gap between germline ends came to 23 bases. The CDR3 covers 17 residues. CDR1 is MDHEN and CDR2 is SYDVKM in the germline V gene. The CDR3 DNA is TGTGCCAGCACCCCATACCCTTGGAAAGGGGAAAACACTGAAGCTTTCTTT. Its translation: CASTPYPWKGENTEAFF.

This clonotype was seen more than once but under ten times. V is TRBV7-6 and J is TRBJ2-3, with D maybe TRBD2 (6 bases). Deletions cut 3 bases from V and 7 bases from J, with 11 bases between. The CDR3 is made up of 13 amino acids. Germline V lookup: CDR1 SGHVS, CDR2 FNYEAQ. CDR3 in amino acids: CASSFPGGNTQYF. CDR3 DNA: TGTGCCAGCAGCTTCCCCGGCGGGAATACGCAGTATTTT.

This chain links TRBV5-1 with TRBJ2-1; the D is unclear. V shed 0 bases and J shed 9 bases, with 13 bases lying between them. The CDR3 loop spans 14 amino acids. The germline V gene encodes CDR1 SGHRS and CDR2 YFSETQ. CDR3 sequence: CASSLDNGWGEQFF. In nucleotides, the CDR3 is TGCGCCAGCAGCTTGGACAATGGGTGGGGTGAGCAGTTCTTC.

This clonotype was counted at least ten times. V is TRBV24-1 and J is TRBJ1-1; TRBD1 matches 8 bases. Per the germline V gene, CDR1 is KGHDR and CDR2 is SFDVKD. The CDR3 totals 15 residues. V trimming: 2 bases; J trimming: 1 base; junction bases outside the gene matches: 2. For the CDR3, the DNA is TGTGCCACCAGTGATTCCGGGACAGGGAACACTGAAGCTTTCTTT. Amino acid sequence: CATSDSGTGNTEAFF.

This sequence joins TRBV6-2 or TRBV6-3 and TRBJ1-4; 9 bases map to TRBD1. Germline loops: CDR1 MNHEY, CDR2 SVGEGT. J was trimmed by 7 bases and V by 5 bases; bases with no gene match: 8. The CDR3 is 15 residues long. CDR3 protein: CASSTGQGRSEKLFF. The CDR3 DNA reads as TGTGCCAGCAGTACGGGACAGGGTCGGAGTGAAAAACTGTTTTTT.